This TCR beta chain comes out of a study of blood T cell repertoires in COVID-19. On the study more broadly: Samples of COVID-19 (acute and convalescent) were obtained from the United States, Italy and Spain. From T cells, B-cell-depleted T cells, or PBMCs came the material, which was cDNA or gDNA.

The authors' processing: Using reference gene primer amplification, nucleated cell counts were estimated. Some clones are missing from TCRdb's copy, which holds only in-frame ones; the method was immunoSEQ multiplex PCR. For V, J and clone size, that table is used; D and trimming come from the DNA. Found here are under 50,000 clones, approximately 85% of them singletons; the top ten hold approximately 8.9%. Regarding this clone: Within the sample, other DNA sequences also encode this same CDR3.

CDR3 length: 15 amino acids. With 1 base removed from V and 1 base from J, the gap between germline ends came to 8 bases. Germline CDR1 is SGHTA and CDR2 is FQGNSA. Sequencing was carried out using peripheral blood. The TCR sequence derives from a human donor in a cohort sampled during active COVID-19. The rearrangement joins TRBV7-2 to TRBJ2-1, with a weak D call TRBD2 (6 bases). The CDR3 region is CASSLVGGSYNEQFF. The CDR3 DNA follows: TGTGCCAGCAGCTTAGTGGGGGGATCCTACAATGAGCAGTTCTTC.